A selection of T cell receptor beta chains follows, all from one sample in a study of T cell repertoires in cytomegalovirus infection. Their recognized antigens are unknown. MiXCR, applied by TCRdb to the reads, yields one record per CDR3 protein. The sample holds about 350,000 distinct CDR3 sequences, about 35% seen once. Sample: cultured PBMCs, taken from culture after CMV antigen stimulation. The receptors derive from a human donor in good health (CMV status not recorded). Some clones in this sample may be carry-over from other donors' samples. The CDR3 runs from the conserved cysteine through the conserved F or W. A D gene is named only where the DNA matches it firmly. Expanded clones are given a class, and other clones once, few, many or no size at all.

once,TRBJ2-5,14,TRBV19,TRBD1,CASNTGQGQETQYF,TGTGCCAGTAACACGGGACAGGGCCAAGAGACCCAGTACTTC
many,TRBJ2-1,17,TRBV10-3,TRBD2,CAISDPRAGLAGGSQFF,TGTGCCATCAGTGACCCCCGGGCGGGACTAGCGGGAGGATCGCAGTTCTTC
NA,TRBJ2-7,13,TRBV7-6,NA,CASSVRGAGEQYF,TGTGCCAGCAGCGTAAGGGGAGCCGGGGAGCAGTACTTC
NA,TRBJ2-3,15,TRBV20-1,TRBD2,CSAPTPGLETDTQYF,TGCAGTGCACCGACGCCGGGACTAGAAACAGATACGCAGTATTTT
many,TRBJ2-7,14,TRBV28,TRBD2,CASISSGRSYEQYF,TGTGCCAGCATCTCTAGCGGGAGGAGCTACGAGCAGTACTTC
NA,TRBJ2-3,14,TRBV19,NA,CASRGFSSTDTQYF,TGTGCCAGTAGGGGCTTTTCTAGCACAGATACGCAGTATTTT
NA,TRBJ2-2,14,TRBV7-2,NA,CASSFRENTGELFF,TGTGCCAGCAGCTTTAGGGAGAACACCGGGGAGCTGTTTTTT
few,TRBJ2-1,16,TRBV7-6,TRBD2,CASSLTSGRAVNEQFF,TGTGCCAGCAGCTTGACTAGCGGGAGGGCCGTTAATGAGCAGTTCTTC
NA,TRBJ2-1,13,TRBV18,NA,CASSPPAGIPQFF,TGTGCCAGCTCACCACCGGCAGGAATCCCGCAGTTCTTC
few,TRBJ2-1,15,TRBV2,TRBD2,CASSRTSGKGNEQFF,TGTGCCAGCAGCCGGACTAGCGGGAAAGGTAACGAGCAGTTCTTC
NA,TRBJ2-7,16,TRBV7-3,TRBD1,CASSDGQGTSSYEQYF,TGTGCCAGCAGCGACGGACAGGGGACGAGCTCCTACGAGCAGTACTTC
many,TRBJ2-2,18,TRBV9,NA,CASSVGLGATANTGELFF,TGTGCCAGCAGCGTAGGTCTGGGCGCGACCGCGAACACCGGGGAGCTGTTTTTT
NA,TRBJ2-5,16,TRBV7-9,NA,CASSSLAAPGLETQYF,TGTGCCAGCAGCTCTTTGGCCGCACCAGGGTTAGAGACCCAGTACTTC
few,TRBJ2-1,16,TRBV5-1,TRBD2,CASSPAGLAGNNEQFF,TGCGCCAGCAGCCCGGCGGGACTAGCGGGTAACAATGAGCAGTTCTTC
NA,TRBJ1-1,16,TRBV11-2,NA,CASSPFRTAKTTEAFF,TGTGCCAGCAGCCCTTTCCGGACAGCCAAGACCACTGAAGCTTTCTTT
NA,TRBJ2-4,17,TRBV15,NA,CATSRDNDRQTKNIQYF,TGTGCCACCAGCAGAGACAACGACAGGCAAACCAAAAACATTCAGTACTTC
many,TRBJ1-6,18,TRBV7-2,NA,CASSLLAASENLNSPLHF,TGTGCCAGCAGCTTATTGGCCGCTTCGGAAAATCTTAATTCACCCCTCCACTTT
NA,TRBJ2-2,16,TRBV25-1,NA,CASSPTDYPRNGELFF,TGTGCCAGCAGTCCCACGGACTACCCTAGGAACGGGGAGCTGTTTTTT
NA,TRBJ1-3,14,TRBV7-6,NA,CASSRGVSGNTIYF,TGTGCCAGCAGCCGGGGCGTCTCTGGAAACACCATATATTTT
NA,TRBJ1-2,13,TRBV6-1,NA,CASMGAFTDGYTF,TGTGCCAGCATGGGGGCGTTTACGGATGGCTACACCTTC
NA,TRBJ2-3,16,TRBV10-3,TRBD2,CAIRAALAGYTDTQYF,TGTGCCATCCGCGCAGCCCTAGCGGGATACACAGATACGCAGTATTTT
NA,TRBJ2-7,14,TRBV7-2,NA,CASSMVGASYEQYF,TGTGCCAGCAGCATGGTGGGGGCTTCCTACGAGCAGTACTTC
NA,TRBJ1-3,16,TRBV7-9,NA,CASSYDGPHSGNTIYF,TGTGCCAGCAGTTACGACGGCCCCCACTCTGGAAACACCATATATTTT
NA,TRBJ1-2,14,TRBV7-8,NA,CASSLWDRNYGYTF,TGTGCCAGCAGCTTGTGGGACCGAAACTATGGCTACACCTTC
NA,TRBJ2-1,15,TRBV7-7,TRBD1,CASSPGTGGYNEQFF,TGTGCTAGCAGCCCCGGGACAGGGGGCTACAATGAGCAGTTCTTC
few,TRBJ2-3,15,TRBV24-1,TRBD2,CATSDWEGRTDTQYF,TGTGCCACCAGTGATTGGGAGGGCCGGACAGATACGCAGTATTTT
NA,TRBJ2-3,14,TRBV5-1,NA,CASSLKTGVMEGYF,TGCGCCAGCAGCTTAAAGACAGGAGTAATGGAGGGGTATTTT
once,TRBJ1-2,15,TRBV15,TRBD1,CATSPPGQRIYGYTF,TGTGCCACCAGCCCCCCGGGACAGCGTATCTATGGCTACACCTTC
once,TRBJ2-1,15,TRBV4-3,NA,CASSQALTAYNEQFF,TGCGCCAGCAGCCAAGCCCTGACGGCCTACAATGAGCAGTTCTTC
few,TRBJ2-7,16,TRBV6-8,TRBD1,CASSYSIVTGGYEQYF,TGTGCCAGCAGTTACAGTATTGTTACAGGGGGCTACGAGCAGTACTTC
few,TRBJ2-3,14,TRBV7-9,NA,CASSLAVGADTQYF,TGTGCCAGCAGCTTAGCAGTAGGCGCAGATACGCAGTATTTT
NA,TRBJ1-4,14,TRBV6-1,TRBD1,CASSRQGGDEKLFF,TGTGCCAGCTCGAGACAGGGAGGCGATGAAAAACTGTTTTTT
few,TRBJ2-3,14,TRBV6-2/TRBV6-3,NA,CASKGTPGTDTQYF,TGTGCCAGCAAGGGTACCCCTGGCACAGATACGCAGTATTTT
NA,TRBJ1-6,16,TRBV4-3,NA,CASSQDPGRDNSPLHF,TGCGCCAGCAGCCAAGATCCAGGCAGGGATAATTCACCCCTCCACTTT
NA,TRBJ1-5,12,TRBV19,NA,CAVQAGNQPQHF,TGTGCCGTTCAGGCCGGCAATCAGCCCCAGCATTTT
once,TRBJ1-1,15,TRBV27,NA,CASSFHGGGYTEAFF,TGTGCCAGCAGTTTCCACGGGGGGGGATACACTGAAGCTTTCTTT
NA,TRBJ2-5,14,TRBV12-3/TRBV12-4,NA,CASGPRTAQETQYF,TGTGCCAGCGGACCTCGGACAGCACAAGAGACCCAGTACTTC
few,TRBJ2-7,15,TRBV7-8,NA,CASSLVQGPSYEQYF,TGTGCCAGCAGCCTGGTTCAGGGTCCCTCCTACGAGCAGTACTTC
many,TRBJ2-7,18,TRBV7-2,NA,CASSLVAIGGVDVYEQYF,TGTGCCAGCAGCTTAGTGGCAATAGGCGGAGTAGATGTCTACGAGCAGTACTTC
NA,TRBJ1-1,13,TRBV19,NA,CASSPPSRAEAFF,TGTGCCAGTAGTCCTCCCTCCCGGGCTGAAGCTTTCTTT
many,TRBJ2-5,13,TRBV15,TRBD2,CATSTRGGKTQYF,TGTGCCACCAGTACCCGGGGGGGAAAGACCCAGTACTTC
few,TRBJ2-5,14,TRBV12-3/TRBV12-4,TRBD1,CASSSSTGRETQYF,TGTGCCAGCAGTTCCTCGACAGGGCGAGAGACCCAGTACTTC
NA,TRBJ2-1,15,TRBV11-1,TRBD2,CASSLGGTTYNEQFF,TGTGCCAGCAGCTTAGGGGGGACTACTTACAATGAGCAGTTCTTC
few,TRBJ2-1,15,TRBV7-3,NA,CASSPVFSSYNEQFF,TGTGCCAGCAGCCCCGTTTTCAGCTCCTACAATGAGCAGTTCTTC
few,TRBJ2-7,13,TRBV6-1,NA,CASSKGTAYEQYF,TGTGCCAGCAGTAAAGGGACGGCCTACGAGCAGTACTTC
NA,TRBJ1-1,17,TRBV6-6,TRBD1,CASSYPRGGSLNTEAFF,TGTGCCAGCAGTTACCCCAGGGGGGGCTCCTTGAACACTGAAGCTTTCTTT
NA,TRBJ2-1,14,TRBV7-7,NA,CASSSAHPDNEQFF,TGTGCCAGCAGCTCCGCTCACCCGGACAATGAGCAGTTCTTC
many,TRBJ2-1,18,TRBV7-2,TRBD2,CASSFLAGGPVSYNEQFF,TGTGCCAGCAGCTTCCTAGCGGGAGGGCCTGTGTCCTACAATGAGCAGTTCTTC
NA,TRBJ1-6,15,TRBV25-1,NA,CASSDGSRYNSPLHF,TGTGCCAGCAGTGATGGCAGCCGCTATAATTCACCCCTCCACTTT
few,TRBJ1-2,13,TRBV28,TRBD1,CASRPDRDEGYTF,TGTGCCAGCAGACCTGACAGGGATGAGGGCTACACCTTC
NA,TRBJ1-4,12,TRBV10-3,NA,CATGGLGEKLFF,TGTGCCACGGGGGGCTTGGGGGAAAAACTGTTTTTT
NA,TRBJ2-4,15,TRBV2,NA,CASMGGRIAKNIQYF,TGTGCCAGTATGGGGGGAAGGATAGCCAAAAACATTCAGTACTTC
NA,TRBJ1-2,12,TRBV6-5,NA,CASRPQGGGYTF,TGTGCCAGCAGGCCACAGGGTGGCGGCTACACCTTC
NA,TRBJ2-7,18,TRBV27,TRBD2,CASSKRRLAGGISYEQYF,TGTGCCAGCAGTAAACGTCGACTAGCGGGAGGGATCTCCTACGAGCAGTACTTC
NA,TRBJ2-5,12,TRBV24-1,NA,CATRDRPGTQYF,TGTGCCACTCGCGACAGGCCCGGGACCCAGTACTTC